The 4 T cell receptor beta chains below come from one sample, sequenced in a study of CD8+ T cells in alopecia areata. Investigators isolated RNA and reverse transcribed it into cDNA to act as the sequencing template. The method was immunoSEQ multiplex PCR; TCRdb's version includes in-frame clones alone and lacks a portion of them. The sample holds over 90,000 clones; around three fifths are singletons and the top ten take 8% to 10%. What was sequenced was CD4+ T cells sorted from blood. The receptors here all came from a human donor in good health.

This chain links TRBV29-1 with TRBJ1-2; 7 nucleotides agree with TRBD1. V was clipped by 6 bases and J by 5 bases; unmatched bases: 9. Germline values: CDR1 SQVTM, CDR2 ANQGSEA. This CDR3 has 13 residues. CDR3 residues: CSVAWTGFYGYTF. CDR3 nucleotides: TGCAGCGTAGCGTGGACAGGCTTTTATGGCTACACCTTC.

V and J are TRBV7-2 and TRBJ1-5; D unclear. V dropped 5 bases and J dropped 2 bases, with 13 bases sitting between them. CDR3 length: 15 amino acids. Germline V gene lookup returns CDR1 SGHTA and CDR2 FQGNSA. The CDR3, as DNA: TGTGCCAGCAGCGCAAACAAGGTCGGCAATCAGCCCCAGCATTTT. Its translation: CASSANKVGNQPQHF.

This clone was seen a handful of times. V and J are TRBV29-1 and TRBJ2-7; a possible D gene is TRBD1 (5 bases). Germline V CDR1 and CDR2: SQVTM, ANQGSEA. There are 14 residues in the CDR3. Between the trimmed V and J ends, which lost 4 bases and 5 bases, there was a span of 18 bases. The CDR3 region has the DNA TGCAGCGTTGTCATGCAGGGCACTTTCGACGAGCAGTACTTC. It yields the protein CSVVMQGTFDEQYF.

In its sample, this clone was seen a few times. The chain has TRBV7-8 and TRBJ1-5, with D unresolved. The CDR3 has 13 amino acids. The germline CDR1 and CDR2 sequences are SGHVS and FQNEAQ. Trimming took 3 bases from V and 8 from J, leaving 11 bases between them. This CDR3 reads CASSFGGREPQHF. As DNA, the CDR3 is TGTGCCAGCAGCTTCGGTGGGAGGGAGCCCCAGCATTTT.